This T cell receptor (beta chain) was captured in a study of shared clonotypes between healthy human individuals. Study-wide context: Each donor contributed plates that comprised three CD4 naive, three CD4 memory, two CD8 naive and one CD8 memory.

A word on this clone: Its antigen is currently unknown.

Findings and limits, study-wide: With several donors compared, around 5% of naive CD4 clonotypes were shared.

Sequencing used immunoSEQ multiplex PCR; TCRdb keeps in-frame clones, though not all of them. The data show hundreds of thousands of clones, almost 97% seen once. With 0 bases removed from V and 9 bases from J, the gap between germline ends came to 15 bases. The germline CDR1 and CDR2 sequences are MGHRA and YSYEKL. The CDR3 spans 15 residues. Sequencing was carried out using naive CD4+ T cells sorted from blood. As to subset: CD45RA+ positively selected. The source is a woman aged 25-40 years in good health. The chain links TRBV4-1 to TRBJ2-1; maybe TRBD1 (5 bases). The DNA for the CDR3 is TGCGCCAGCAGCCAAGATCAGTCAGGGCGGCGTGAGCAGTTCTTC. The encoded protein is CASSQDQSGRREQFF.